The entry that follows covers one T cell receptor beta chain sequence. The target antigen is unknown. CDR1 is MNHNS and CDR2 is SASEGT in the germline V gene. The CDR3 totals 15 residues. V gave up 6 bases and J gave up 2 bases, with 13 bases separating them. TCRdb recomputed calls from the reads with MiXCR, one row per CDR3 protein. In the table there are 640,000 or so distinct CDR3 sequences, around a third of which are singletons. The sample comes from a study of T cell repertoires in cytomegalovirus infection. About the study: An indication of both CMV infection and matching HLA type came from public TCR beta signatures.

The sequence derives from a human donor in good health (CMV status not recorded). Some clones in this sample may be carry-over from other donors' samples. The chain joins TRBV6-1 to TRBJ2-2; no clear D. This material consisted of cultured PBMCs, taken from culture after CMV antigen stimulation. The CDR3 protein is CASRVWDVNTGELFF. The DNA for the CDR3 is TGTGCCAGCAGAGTTTGGGATGTTAACACCGGGGAGCTGTTTTTT.